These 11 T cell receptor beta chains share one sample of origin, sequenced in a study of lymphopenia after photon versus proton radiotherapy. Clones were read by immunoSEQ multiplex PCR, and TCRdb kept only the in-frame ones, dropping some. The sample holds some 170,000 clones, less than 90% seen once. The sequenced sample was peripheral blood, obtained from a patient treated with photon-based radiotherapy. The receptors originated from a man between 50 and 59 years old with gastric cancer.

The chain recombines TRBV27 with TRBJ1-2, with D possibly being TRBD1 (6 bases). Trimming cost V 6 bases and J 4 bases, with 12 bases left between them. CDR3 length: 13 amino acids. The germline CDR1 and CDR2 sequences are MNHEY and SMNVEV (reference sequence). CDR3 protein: CASRGANSYGYTF. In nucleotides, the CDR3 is TGTGCCAGCAGGGGGGCGAATAGCTATGGCTACACCTTC.

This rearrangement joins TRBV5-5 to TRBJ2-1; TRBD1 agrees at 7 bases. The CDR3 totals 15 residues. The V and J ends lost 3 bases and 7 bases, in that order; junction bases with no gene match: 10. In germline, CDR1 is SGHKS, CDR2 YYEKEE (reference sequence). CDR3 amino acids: CASSSDRVIRNEQFF. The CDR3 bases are TGTGCCAGCAGCTCTGACAGGGTGATTAGGAATGAGCAGTTCTTC.

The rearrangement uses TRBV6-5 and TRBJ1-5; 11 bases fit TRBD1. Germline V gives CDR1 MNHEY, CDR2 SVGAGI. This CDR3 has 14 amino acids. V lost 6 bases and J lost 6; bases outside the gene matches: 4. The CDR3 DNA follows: TGTGCCAGCAGAGGACAGGGGGCGGGTCAGCCCCAGCATTTT. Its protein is CASRGQGAGQPQHF.

The CDR3 bases are TGTGCCAGCAGTGCCGGACAGGGAGGTCAGCCCCAGCATTTT. It is translated as CASSAGQGGQPQHF. The chain links TRBV6-1 to TRBJ1-5, with TRBD1 matching over 8 bases. After removal of 4 bases from V and 6 bases from J, the junction contained 5 bases not matched to a gene. This CDR3 contains 14 residues. CDR1 is MNHNS, CDR2 SASEGT, per germline.

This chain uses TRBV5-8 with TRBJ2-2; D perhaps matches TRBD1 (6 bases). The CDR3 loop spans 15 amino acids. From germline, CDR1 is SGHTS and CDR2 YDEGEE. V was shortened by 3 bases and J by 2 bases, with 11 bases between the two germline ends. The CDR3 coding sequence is TGTGCCAGCAGCTCCGGGACACGAAACACCGGGGAGCTGTTTTTT. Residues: CASSSGTRNTGELFF.

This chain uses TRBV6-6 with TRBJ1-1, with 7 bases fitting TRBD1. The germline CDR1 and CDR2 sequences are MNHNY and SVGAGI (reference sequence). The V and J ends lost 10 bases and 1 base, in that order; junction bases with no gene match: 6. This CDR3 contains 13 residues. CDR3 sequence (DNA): TGTGCCACCGGGACAGACAAGAACACTGAAGCTTTCTTT. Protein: CATGTDKNTEAFF.

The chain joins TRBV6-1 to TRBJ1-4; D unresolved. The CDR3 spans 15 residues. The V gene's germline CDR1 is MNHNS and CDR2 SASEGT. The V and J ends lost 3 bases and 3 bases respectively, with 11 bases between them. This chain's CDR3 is CASSDSGRSNEKLFF. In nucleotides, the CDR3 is TGTGCCAGCAGTGATTCCGGACGCTCTAATGAAAAACTGTTTTTT.

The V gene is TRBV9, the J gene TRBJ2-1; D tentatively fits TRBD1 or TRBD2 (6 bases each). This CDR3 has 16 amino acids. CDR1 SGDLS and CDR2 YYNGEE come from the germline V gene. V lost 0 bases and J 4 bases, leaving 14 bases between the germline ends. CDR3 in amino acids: CASSVAGAGQYNEQFF. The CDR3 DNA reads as TGTGCCAGCAGCGTAGCTGGGGCGGGACAATACAATGAGCAGTTCTTC.

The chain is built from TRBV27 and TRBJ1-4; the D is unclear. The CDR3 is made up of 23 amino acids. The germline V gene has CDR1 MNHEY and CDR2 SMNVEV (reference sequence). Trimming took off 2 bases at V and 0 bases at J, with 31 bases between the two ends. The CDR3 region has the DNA TGTGCCAGCAGTTTACAAACCAGAGGACTGGAGTTACTAGCGGATGCAACTAATGAAAAACTGTTTTTT. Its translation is CASSLQTRGLELLADATNEKLFF.

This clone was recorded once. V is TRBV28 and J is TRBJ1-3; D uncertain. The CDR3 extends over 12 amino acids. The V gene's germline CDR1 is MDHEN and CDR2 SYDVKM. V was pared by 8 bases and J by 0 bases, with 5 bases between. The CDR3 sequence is CASGDSGNTIYF. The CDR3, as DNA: TGTGCCAGCGGGGACTCTGGAAACACCATATATTTT.

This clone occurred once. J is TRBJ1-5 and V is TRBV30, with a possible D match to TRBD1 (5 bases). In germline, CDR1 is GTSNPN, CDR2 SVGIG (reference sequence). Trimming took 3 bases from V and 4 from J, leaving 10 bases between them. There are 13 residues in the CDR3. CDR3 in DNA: TGTGCCTGGAGCCAGGGAGGGAATCAGCCCCAGCATTTT. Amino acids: CAWSQGGNQPQHF.